These 9 T cell receptor beta chains were sequenced from one sample in a study of T cell responses to AZD1222 COVID-19 vaccine. Data came from immunoSEQ multiplex PCR; TCRdb stores just in-frame clones and leaves some out. The table lists some 150,000 clones, 85% to 90% of them singletons, with under 3.5% in the top ten. The specimen was peripheral blood, collected on day 0 of AZD1222 vaccination. These receptors all stem from an adult in good health.

For the CDR3, the DNA is TGTGCCACCAGCAGAGATCGCGGCGGGGAGCTGTTTTTT. This encodes CATSRDRGGELFF. The chain uses TRBV15 and TRBJ2-2, with no clear D. V gave up 0 bases and J gave up 7 bases, with 6 bases separating them. The CDR3 is 13 residues long. Germline assignment: CDR1 LNHNV and CDR2 YYDKDF (reference sequence).

This chain links TRBV12-5 with TRBJ2-4; D call uncertain. Germline CDR1 and CDR2: LGHNT and FRNRAP. The CDR3 spans 15 residues. Deletions cut 5 bases from V and 0 bases from J, with 11 bases between. The CDR3 sequence: CASGLEVGAKNIQYF. Written as DNA, the CDR3 is TGTGCTAGTGGTCTCGAGGTAGGAGCCAAAAACATTCAGTACTTC. Using reference TRBV12-5 and TRBJ2-4 for the parts outside the CDR3, the full variable domain is DARVTQTPRHKVTEMGQEVTMRCQPILGHNTVFWYRQTMMQGLELLAYFRNRAPLDDSGMPKDRFSAEMPDATLATLKIQPSEPRDSAVYFCASGLEVGAKNIQYFGAGTRLSVL.

The chain recombines TRBV14 with TRBJ2-1; no definite D call. The CDR3 sequence is 14 residues long. Per germline, CDR1 SGHDN and CDR2 FVKESK. With 4 bases removed from V and 5 bases from J, the gap between germline ends came to 12 bases. This CDR3 reads CASSPLGGDNEQFF. As DNA, the CDR3 is TGTGCCAGCAGCCCCCTGGGCGGTGACAATGAGCAGTTCTTC.

V usage is TRBV10-3 and J usage is TRBJ2-7; possible D gene TRBD2, 6 bases. The V gene lost 5 bases and the J gene lost 0 bases, with 20 bases spanning the gap. Germline CDR1 reads ENHRY; CDR2 reads SYGVKD. The CDR3 length is 17 residues. This CDR3 is CAISLNGGRGTSYEQYF. CDR3 nucleotide sequence: TGTGCCATCAGTTTGAACGGCGGGCGGGGAACCTCCTACGAGCAGTACTTC.

The chain links TRBV6-5 to TRBJ2-1, with a possible D match to TRBD2 (6 bases). The V end lost 11 bases, the J end lost 8 bases, and 22 bases lay between the germline ends. The germline V gene encodes CDR1 MNHEY and CDR2 SVGAGI. This CDR3 region has 14 residues. In nucleotides, the CDR3 is TGTGCCTTTTCCCGGGACTCCCCTGTCCATGAGCAGTTCTTC. It yields the protein CAFSRDSPVHEQFF.

The chain uses TRBV19 and TRBJ2-1, with TRBD1 matching 10 bases. The CDR3 is made up of 14 amino acids. The trim removed 5 bases at V and 15 bases at J, leaving 13 bases unmatched. CDR1 is LNHDA, CDR2 SQIVND, per germline (reference sequence). CDR3 nucleotides: TGTGCCAGTAGTTCCGGGACAGGGGAAGGCGTGTGGTTCTTC. This translates into CASSSGTGEGVWFF.

This chain connects TRBV7-3 to TRBJ2-1; 9 bases match TRBD2. CDR1 and CDR2 (germline): SGHTA, FQGTGA. There are 16 residues in the CDR3. V dropped 5 bases and J dropped 7; count of bases not matched to a gene: 12. The CDR3 nucleotides read TGTGCCAGCAGCCACCAGAGCGGACTAGCGCCTAATGAGCAGTTCTTC. Amino acids: CASSHQSGLAPNEQFF.

The chain employs TRBV18 and TRBJ2-1, with D hard to call. This CDR3 comprises 12 residues. The germline gives CDR1 KGHSH, CDR2 LQKENI. Trimming cost V 3 bases and J 15 bases, with 15 bases left between them. CDR3 sequence reads: CASSPAATPLFF. As DNA, the CDR3 is TGTGCCAGCTCACCCGCGGCGACTCCCCTGTTCTTC.

V and J are TRBV30 and TRBJ1-6; D is uncertain. The CDR3 contains 14 residues. The germline V and J ends were trimmed by 0 bases and 7 bases, with 10 bases remaining between them. Germline CDR1 is GTSNPN and CDR2 is SVGIG (reference sequence). The CDR3 DNA sequence: TGTGCCTGGAGTGTAGTAGCAGAAAATTCACCCCTCCACTTT. Translating it yields CAWSVVAENSPLHF.